The 12 T cell receptor beta chains reported below all come from one sample, sequenced in a study of blood T cell repertoires in COVID-19. Only in-frame clones appear in the TCRdb table, and some are missing; sequencing was by immunoSEQ multiplex PCR. The sample includes 260,000 or so clones, about nine tenths seen only once; the top ten take approximately 1.2%. The sample consisted of PBMCs or T cells enriched from blood (not recorded which). All receptors derive from a woman between 40 and 50 years old with acute COVID-19.

This chain uses TRBV28 with TRBJ1-1; unclear D gene. From germline, CDR1 is MDHEN and CDR2 SYDVKM. V was shortened by 1 base and J by 4 bases, with 10 bases between the two germline ends. The CDR3 is 14 residues long. CDR3 amino acids: CASSLYLEGTEAFF. CDR3 DNA sequence: TGTGCCAGCAGTTTATACCTAGAAGGCACTGAAGCTTTCTTT.

The sample holds many counts of this clone. This sequence joins TRBV4-2 and TRBJ2-1; possible D gene TRBD2, 6 bases. Deletions cut 0 bases from V and 15 bases from J, with 12 bases between. The CDR3 spans 12 residues. CDR1 and CDR2 from the germline V gene are LGHNA and YNFKEQ. The CDR3 bases are TGTGCCAGCAGCCAAGAGGAGGGGTCCTTGTTCTTC. Translation: CASSQEEGSLFF.

The rearrangement joins TRBV21-1 to TRBJ2-2; TRBD2, as called in the table, went unchecked against the DNA. TRBV21-1 is a pseudogene locus. CDR3 length equals 17 residues. CDR3 bases: TGTGCCAGCAGCAAAGTGGAGCGGGAGGGCTGTCACGGGGAGCTGTTTTTT. It translates to CASSKVEREGCHGELFF.

This chain links TRBV7-9 with TRBJ1-2; D is uncertain. V lost 4 bases to trimming and J lost 6 bases, with 12 bases between them. CDR3 size: 13 residues. Per germline, CDR1 SEHNR and CDR2 FQNEAQ (reference sequence). CDR3 sequence (DNA): TGTGCCAGCAGCTCTCTAAGCAATGATGGCTACACCTTC. Translation: CASSSLSNDGYTF.

This chain links TRBV19 with TRBJ2-7, with 8 bases identical to TRBD1. The CDR3 spans 12 residues. Germline lookup yields CDR1 LNHDA and CDR2 SQIVND (reference sequence). V shed 8 bases, J shed 3 bases, and the junction held 3 bases outside the gene matches. CDR3 coding DNA: TGTGCCAGTGGCGACAGGGGCTACGAGCAGTACTTC. This gives the protein CASGDRGYEQYF.

This clone was seen only once. The gene calls are TRBV10-3 and TRBJ2-2; TRBD2 aligns across 8 bases. The V and J ends lost 3 bases and 5 bases, in that order; junction bases with no gene match: 11. The CDR3 is 17 amino acids. Germline CDR1 and CDR2: ENHRY and SYGVKD. As DNA, the CDR3 is TGTGCCATCAGTGATCTTGCGGCGGGAGGTGGAACCGGGGAGCTGTTTTTT. Its protein product is CAISDLAAGGGTGELFF.

This rearrangement joins TRBV7-9 to TRBJ1-1; D gene ambiguous. V was clipped by 2 bases and J by 0 bases, with 7 bases between them. The germline gives CDR1 SEHNR, CDR2 FQNEAQ (reference sequence). The CDR3 totals 14 residues. The DNA of the CDR3 is TGTGCCAGCAGCTTAACCAGCGTGAACACTGAAGCTTTCTTT. Encoded protein: CASSLTSVNTEAFF.

This sequence joins TRBV28 and TRBJ2-2, with D possibly matching TRBD1 (7 bases). The CDR3 consists of 14 residues. Trimming cost V 7 bases and J 4 bases, with 13 bases left between them. Per the germline V gene, CDR1 is MDHEN and CDR2 is SYDVKM. Here the CDR3 reads CASNSQGGTGELFF. The CDR3 DNA is TGTGCCAGCAATTCTCAGGGGGGCACCGGGGAGCTGTTTTTT.

This clone came up once. The chain carries TRBV5-1 and TRBJ1-1; 8 nucleotides match TRBD1. Germline V lookup: CDR1 SGHRS, CDR2 YFSETQ. The CDR3 consists of 13 residues. The CDR3 here is CATRSDRAPEAFF. CDR3 nucleotides: TGCGCGACCCGATCGGACAGGGCCCCTGAAGCTTTCTTT.

The V gene is TRBV19, the J gene TRBJ2-3, with D tentatively TRBD2 (6 bases). Deletions cut 6 bases from V and 0 bases from J, with 10 bases between. CDR3 length: 14 amino acids. Germline CDR1 LNHDA, CDR2 SQIVND (reference sequence). CDR3 nucleotide sequence: TGTGCCAGTAGCGGCGGGACTAGCACAGATACGCAGTATTTT. This sequence encodes CASSGGTSTDTQYF.

The genes are TRBV5-4 and TRBJ2-1; no definite D call. The CDR3 length is 15 residues. Germline V gene data show CDR1 as SGHNT and CDR2 as YYREEE (reference sequence). V lost 3 bases and J lost 1, with 11 bases in between. CDR3 sequence: CASSWVGLSYNEQFF. The CDR3 DNA sequence: TGTGCCAGCAGCTGGGTCGGGTTATCCTACAATGAGCAGTTCTTC.

The chain has TRBV5-4 and TRBJ1-1, with D maybe TRBD1 (6 bases). The CDR3 consists of 13 residues. CDR1 is SGHNT and CDR2 is YYREEE in the germline V gene (reference sequence). V was clipped by 0 bases and J by 5 bases, with 8 bases between them. CDR3 sequence: CASSLAGQTEAFF. DNA of the CDR3: TGTGCCAGCAGCTTGGCTGGACAGACTGAAGCTTTCTTT.